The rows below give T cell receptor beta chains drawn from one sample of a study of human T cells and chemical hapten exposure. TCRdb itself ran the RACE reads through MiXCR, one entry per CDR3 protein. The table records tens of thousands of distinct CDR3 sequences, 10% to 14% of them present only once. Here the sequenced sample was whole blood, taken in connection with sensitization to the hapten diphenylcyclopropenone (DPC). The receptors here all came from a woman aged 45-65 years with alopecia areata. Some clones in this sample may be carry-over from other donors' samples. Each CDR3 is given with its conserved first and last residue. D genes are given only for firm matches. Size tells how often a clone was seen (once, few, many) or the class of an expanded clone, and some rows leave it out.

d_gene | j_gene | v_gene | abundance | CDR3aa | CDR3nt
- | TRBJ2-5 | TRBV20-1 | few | CSAEGVVGGGTQYF | TGCAGTGCTGAGGGGGTGGTGGGCGGCGGGACCCAGTACTTC
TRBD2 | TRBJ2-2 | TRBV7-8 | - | CASSLAPSGWNTGELFF | TGTGCCAGCAGCTTAGCCCCTAGCGGGTGGAACACCGGGGAGCTGTTTTTT
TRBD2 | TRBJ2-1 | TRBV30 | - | CAWTGLAGTWSSYNEQFF | TGTGCCTGGACCGGACTAGCGGGCACTTGGAGCTCCTACAATGAGCAGTTCTTC
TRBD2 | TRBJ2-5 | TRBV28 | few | CASSPVAGVNPETQYF | TGTGCCAGCAGCCCCGTAGCGGGAGTAAACCCGGAGACCCAGTACTTC
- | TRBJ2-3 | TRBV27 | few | CASRIFGGSTDTQYF | TGTGCCAGCAGGATTTTTGGCGGAAGCACAGATACGCAGTATTTT
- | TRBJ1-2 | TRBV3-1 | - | CASSLGVPNGYTF | TGTGCCAGCAGCCTGGGGGTGCCAAATGGCTACACCTTC
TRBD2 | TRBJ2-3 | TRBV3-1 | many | CASSQSTSGSLADTQYF | TGTGCCAGCAGCCAATCGACTAGCGGGAGCTTGGCGGATACGCAGTATTTT
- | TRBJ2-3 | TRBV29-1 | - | CSVERSTDTQYF | TGCAGCGTTGAAAGGAGCACAGATACGCAGTATTTT
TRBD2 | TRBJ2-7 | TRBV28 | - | CASSYGTSGMYEQYF | TGTGCCAGCAGTTACGGGACTAGCGGGATGTACGAGCAGTACTTC
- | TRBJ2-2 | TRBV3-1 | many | CASSYERYAGELFF | TGTGCCAGCAGCTACGAACGATACGCCGGGGAGCTGTTTTTT
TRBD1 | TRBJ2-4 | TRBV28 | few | CASSPWTGWAKNIQYF | TGTGCCAGCAGTCCGTGGACAGGGTGGGCCAAAAACATTCAGTACTTC
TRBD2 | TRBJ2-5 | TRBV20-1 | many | CSAPRFSGKETQYF | TGCAGTGCGCCTCGGTTCAGCGGGAAAGAGACCCAGTACTTC
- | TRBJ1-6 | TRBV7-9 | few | CASSLRSPLHF | TGTGCCAGCAGCTTAAGATCACCCCTCCACTTT
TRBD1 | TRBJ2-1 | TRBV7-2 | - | CASSSATGANEQFF | TGTGCCAGCAGCTCCGCTACAGGGGCGAATGAGCAGTTCTTC
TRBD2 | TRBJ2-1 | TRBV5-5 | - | CASKAGGLQFF | TGTGCCAGCAAGGCGGGAGGTCTCCAGTTCTTC
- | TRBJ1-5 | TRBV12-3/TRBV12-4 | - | CASSFYGRGYSNQPQHF | TGTGCCAGCAGTTTTTACGGGCGGGGATATAGCAATCAGCCCCAGCATTTT
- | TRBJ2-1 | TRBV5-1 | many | CASSLEKPSYNEQFF | TGCGCCAGCAGCTTGGAGAAACCCTCCTACAATGAGCAGTTCTTC
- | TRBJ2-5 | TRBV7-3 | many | CASSPTALETQYF | TGTGCCAGCAGTCCGACAGCTCTAGAGACCCAGTACTTC
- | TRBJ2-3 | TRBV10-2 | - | CASSEPGRGADTQYF | TGCGCCAGCAGTGAACCGGGACGGGGAGCAGATACGCAGTATTTT
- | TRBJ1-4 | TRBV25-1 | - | CASSESQGSPNEKLFF | TGTGCCAGCAGTGAATCACAGGGATCCCCTAATGAAAAACTGTTTTTT
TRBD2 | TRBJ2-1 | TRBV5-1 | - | CASSSLSLAGSYNEQFF | TGCGCCAGCAGTTCCCTTTCTCTAGCGGGTAGTTACAATGAGCAGTTCTTC
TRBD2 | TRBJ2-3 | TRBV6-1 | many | CASSDGLALTDTQYF | TGTGCCAGCAGTGATGGACTAGCCCTCACAGATACGCAGTATTTT